A single sample is the source of the 13 T cell receptor beta chains below, sequenced in a study of blood T cell repertoires in COVID-19. Profiling relied on immunoSEQ multiplex PCR, and the TCRdb table lists in-frame clones only, not all of them. The table shows approximately 300,000 clones, with more than 80% occurring only once. The material sequenced was peripheral blood. The receptors derive from a woman aged 30 to 39 with COVID-19, enrolled during active disease.

This clone was counted a single time. The chain employs TRBV30 and TRBJ1-2; 11 bases align to TRBD1. The germline CDR1 and CDR2 sequences are GTSNPN and SVGIG (reference sequence). With V trimmed by 2 bases and J by 8 bases, 7 bases remained unmatched. This CDR3 contains 14 residues. For the CDR3, the DNA is TGTGCCTGGAGTCCCGGACAGGGGGCTGAAGGCTACACCTTC. It specifies CAWSPGQGAEGYTF.

The chain has TRBV29-1 and TRBJ2-7, with a possible D match to TRBD1 (6 bases). Trimming pared 5 bases from V and 6 bases from J, leaving 11 bases between. This CDR3 spans 11 amino acids. The germline V gene has CDR1 SQVTM and CDR2 ANQGSEA. The CDR3 DNA reads TGCAGCGTTCGACAGGTCTCCGAGCAGTACTTC. It encodes CSVRQVSEQYF.

This rearrangement joins TRBV7-9 to TRBJ1-5; 8 bases are a match to TRBD1. Per the germline V gene, CDR1 is SEHNR and CDR2 is FQNEAQ (reference sequence). The trim removed 7 bases at V and 0 bases at J, leaving 8 bases unmatched. This CDR3 has 16 amino acids. The CDR3 sequence is CASINEQGDSNQPQHF. In DNA form, the CDR3 reads TGTGCCAGCATCAATGAACAGGGGGATAGCAATCAGCCCCAGCATTTT.

The count of this clone is one. The rearrangement joins TRBV4-3 to TRBJ1-6, with a weak D call TRBD1 (5 bases). Germline CDR1 and CDR2: LGHNA and YSLEER. The germline V and J ends were trimmed by 4 bases and 9 bases, with 10 bases remaining between them. This CDR3 has 13 amino acids. The CDR3: CASSRSGISPLHF. Written as DNA, the CDR3 is TGCGCCAGCAGCCGATCAGGGATTTCACCCCTCCACTTT.

The chain is built from TRBV28 and TRBJ1-3; D possibly corresponds to TRBD1 (5 bases). V was cut by 3 bases and J by 0 bases, with 9 bases left in between. The germline gives CDR1 MDHEN, CDR2 SYDVKM. The CDR3 runs to 15 residues. This CDR3 reads CASSLGLNSGNTIYF. Here the CDR3 DNA reads TGTGCCAGCAGTTTGGGACTGAACTCTGGAAACACCATATATTTT.

Regarding this clone: Other DNA sequences in this specimen translate into the identical CDR3. The genes are TRBV19 and TRBJ1-5; D is possibly TRBD1 (5 bases). Germline CDR1 reads LNHDA; CDR2 reads SQIVND (reference sequence). V gave up 3 bases and J gave up 6 bases, with 15 bases separating them. The CDR3 has 15 amino acids. CDR3 sequence reads: CASSIGTGGGQPQHF. The DNA of the CDR3 is TGTGCCAGTAGTATCGGGACGGGAGGAGGTCAGCCCCAGCATTTT.

V gene TRBV5-4 combines with J gene TRBJ2-7, with TRBD1 as a possible D gene (6 bases). The V end lost 0 bases, the J end lost 1 base, and 8 bases lay between the germline ends. Germline lookup yields CDR1 SGHNT and CDR2 YYREEE (reference sequence). This CDR3 has 14 amino acids. The CDR3, as DNA: TGTGCCAGCAGCTTGGAACAGGGATCCTACGAGCAGTACTTC. Encoded protein: CASSLEQGSYEQYF.

This chain joins TRBV18 and TRBJ2-7; a possible D gene is TRBD1 (5 bases). The germline V and J ends were trimmed by 3 bases and 6 bases, with 15 bases remaining between them. CDR1 is KGHSH, CDR2 LQKENI, per germline. The CDR3 has 14 amino acids. The DNA of the CDR3 is TGTGCCAGCTCACCCTCGCCTAGGGGCAGCGAGCAGTACTTC. This sequence encodes CASSPSPRGSEQYF.

The chain carries TRBV7-3 and TRBJ2-2, with D possibly being TRBD2 (5 bases). CDR3 length equals 13 residues. V was shortened by 8 bases and J by 6 bases, with 13 bases between the two germline ends. From germline, CDR1 is SGHTA and CDR2 FQGTGA. CDR3 coding DNA: TGTGCCAGCGATAAGGCGGGTTCCGGGGAGCTGTTTTTT. This translates into CASDKAGSGELFF.

V and J are TRBV7-6 and TRBJ2-2; 8 bases are a match to TRBD2. Germline-derived CDR1 and CDR2 are SGHVS and FNYEAQ. V gave up 5 bases and J gave up 1 base; unmatched junction bases: 9. CDR3 length: 17 residues. The CDR3 reads CASSPQVAGGNTGELFF. CDR3 nucleotides: TGTGCCAGCAGCCCCCAGGTCGCGGGAGGGAACACCGGGGAGCTGTTTTTT.

This clone was counted only a few times. In nucleotides, the CDR3 is TGTGCCAGCAGTTTGGCCGCAGGGGGCCGGGGTCAGCCCCAGCATTTT. It is translated as CASSLAAGGRGQPQHF. The chain recombines TRBV28 with TRBJ1-5, with TRBD1 matching over 8 bases. Germline-derived CDR1 and CDR2 are MDHEN and SYDVKM. J lost 6 bases, V lost 3 bases, and 10 bases had no gene match. CDR3 length: 16 amino acids.

Points on this clone: Sequence at one end of the junction differs from germline and may be a read error. This sequence joins TRBV6-5 and TRBJ1-4; no reliable D call. The CDR3 runs 13 residues. Germline V gene sequence: CDR1 MNHEY, CDR2 SVGAGI. CDR3 region: CAGSSPPNEKLFF. CDR3 DNA: TGTGCCGGCAGTTCTCCCCCTAATGAAAAACTGTTTTTT.

The chain carries TRBV4-1 and TRBJ1-1; tentative D call: TRBD1 (5 bases). Trimming removed 3 bases at V and 1 base at J, with 15 bases between. From germline, CDR1 is MGHRA and CDR2 YSYEKL. The CDR3 totals 16 residues. CDR3 coding DNA: TGCGCCAGCAGCCAGGAGACAGCCTTCAAGAACACTGAAGCTTTCTTT. Translating gives CASSQETAFKNTEAFF.